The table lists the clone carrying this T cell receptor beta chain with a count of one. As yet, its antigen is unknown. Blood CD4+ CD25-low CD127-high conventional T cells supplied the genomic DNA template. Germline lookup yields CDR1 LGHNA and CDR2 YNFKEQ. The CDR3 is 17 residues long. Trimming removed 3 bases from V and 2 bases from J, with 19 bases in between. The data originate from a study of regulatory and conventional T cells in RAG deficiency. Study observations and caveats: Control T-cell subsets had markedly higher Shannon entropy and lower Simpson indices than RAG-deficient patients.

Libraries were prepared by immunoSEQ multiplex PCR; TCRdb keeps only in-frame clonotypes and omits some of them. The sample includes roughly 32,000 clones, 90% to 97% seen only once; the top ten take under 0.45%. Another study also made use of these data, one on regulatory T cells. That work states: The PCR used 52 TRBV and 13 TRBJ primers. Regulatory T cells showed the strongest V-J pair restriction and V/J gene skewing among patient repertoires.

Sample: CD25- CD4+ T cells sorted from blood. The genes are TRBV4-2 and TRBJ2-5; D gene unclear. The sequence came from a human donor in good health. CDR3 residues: CASSHNLGIAAQETQYF. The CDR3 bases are TGTGCCAGCAGCCACAATCTTGGTATCGCGGCACAAGAGACCCAGTACTTC.